This T cell receptor beta chain was found in a study of shared clonotypes between healthy human individuals. The CDR3 length is 14 residues. Germline loops: CDR1 SGHRS, CDR2 YFSETQ. V was shortened by 1 base and J by 2 bases, with 7 bases between the two germline ends. TCRdb's copy holds only in-frame clones and misses some; the assay was immunoSEQ multiplex PCR. This table has 640,000 or so clones, 72% appearing once. A word on this clone: Other DNA sequences in this sample translate to the same CDR3.

The J gene is TRBJ1-5, the V gene TRBV5-1; tentatively, D is TRBD1 (5 bases). The sequenced sample consisted of memory CD4+ T cells sorted from blood. Subset defined: CD45RA-negative fraction. This clonotype was sampled from a young woman in good health. CDR3 protein: CASSLWGGNQPQHF. In DNA, the CDR3 is TGCGCCAGCAGCTTGTGGGGGGGCAATCAGCCCCAGCATTTT. Full variable domain (missing parts from reference TRBV5-1 and TRBJ1-5): KAGVTQTPRYLIKTRGQQVTLSCSPISGHRSVSWYQQTPGQGLQFLFEYFSETQRNKGNFPGRFSGRQFSNSRSEMNVSTLELGDSALYLCASSLWGGNQPQHFGDGTRLSIL.